Listed below are T cell receptor beta chains from one sample, sequenced in a study of T-cell memory formation after mild COVID-19. A single record per CDR3 protein comes from TCRdb applying MiXCR to the 5' RACE reads. The sample shows around 300,000 distinct CDR3 sequences, roughly 13% of them seen only once. Material: PBMCs or a T cell subset sorted from them (not recorded which). The receptors shown here come from a man aged 18 to 35 who had mild COVID-19 (a few samples of this study predate the infection). Cell type and time point are not known. Both conserved end residues are part of each CDR3. The D gene is left open where the match is weak. Part of the rows lack a size; the others show once, few, many or a class for expanded clones.

V gene	J gene	D gene	clone size	CDR3 protein
TRBV7-3	TRBJ1-3	.	.	CASSLMPGNTIYF
TRBV20-1	TRBJ2-6	.	few	CSAADDGLWGANVLTF
TRBV7-2	TRBJ2-3	.	.	CASSLEYRVADTQYF
TRBV4-3	TRBJ1-4	.	few	CASSQNSVLYEKLFF
TRBV7-9	TRBJ2-5	TRBD2	.	CASSTGLAGPLRRETQYF
TRBV11-2	TRBJ2-1	.	few	CASSLSPSNEQFF
TRBV15	TRBJ1-1	.	.	CATSRGPGGTVSLNTEAFF
TRBV29-1	TRBJ2-1	.	many	CSVWGNNEQFF
TRBV4-1	TRBJ1-1	.	few	CASSQRTPFWGMNTEAFF
TRBV4-1	TRBJ1-1	.	.	CASSPGGSPNTEAFF
TRBV7-2	TRBJ2-3	.	few	CASSYGPTDTQYF
TRBV11-2	TRBJ2-3	TRBD2	.	CASSSPGLDGTDTQYF
TRBV7-2	TRBJ2-2	.	many	CASSSQGTGELFF